These T cell receptor beta chains were read from a single sample in a study of regulatory T cells in long-lasting Graves disease. One entry per CDR3 protein, called by TCRdb with MiXCR from the multiplex PCR reads. The repertoire includes 400,000 to 450,000 distinct CDR3 sequences, about 25% of them detected once, and 26% sits in the top ten. The sequences come from peripheral blood mononuclear cells (PBMCs), collected when the disease was refractory, from a patient treated with antithyroid drugs. These receptors were taken from a female donor with Graves disease. Each CDR3 is given with its conserved first and last residue. A D gene is named only where the DNA matches it firmly. Expanded clones get a size class; other rows say once, few or many, or leave the size out.

v_call: TRBV2; clone_size: many; cdr3_length: 11; j_call: TRBJ2-4; d_call: -; cdr3_aa: CASGRGHIQYF; cdr3_nt: TGTGCCAGTGGTCGTGGCCACATTCAGTACTTC
v_call: TRBV15; clone_size: -; cdr3_length: 17; j_call: TRBJ1-1; d_call: -; cdr3_aa: CATSRDRRRALNTEAFF; cdr3_nt: TGTGCCACCAGCAGAGACCGGCGCCGGGCGCTGAACACTGAAGCTTTCTTT
v_call: TRBV6-1; clone_size: -; cdr3_length: 14; j_call: TRBJ1-1; d_call: TRBD1; cdr3_aa: CASRTGTGATEAFF; cdr3_nt: TGTGCCAGCAGAACCGGGACAGGGGCCACTGAAGCTTTCTTT
v_call: TRBV9; clone_size: -; cdr3_length: 15; j_call: TRBJ1-1; d_call: TRBD1; cdr3_aa: CASSSGWTGGTEAFF; cdr3_nt: TGTGCCAGCAGCTCCGGATGGACAGGAGGGACTGAAGCTTTCTTT
v_call: TRBV28; clone_size: many; cdr3_length: 16; j_call: TRBJ1-5; d_call: TRBD1; cdr3_aa: CASGVLEGAGNQPQHF; cdr3_nt: TGTGCCAGCGGAGTTTTAGAGGGGGCAGGCAATCAGCCCCAGCATTTT
v_call: TRBV18; clone_size: few; cdr3_length: 16; j_call: TRBJ2-7; d_call: TRBD1; cdr3_aa: CASSQASGTGFYEQYF; cdr3_nt: TGTGCCAGCTCACAGGCCTCCGGGACAGGGTTTTACGAGCAGTACTTC
v_call: TRBV19; clone_size: many; cdr3_length: 15; j_call: TRBJ1-2; d_call: -; cdr3_aa: CASKRDFGYDYGYTF; cdr3_nt: TGTGCCAGTAAGCGGGACTTCGGCTACGACTATGGCTACACCTTC
v_call: TRBV7-2; clone_size: -; cdr3_length: 15; j_call: TRBJ1-5; d_call: -; cdr3_aa: CASSLDRRNNQPQHF; cdr3_nt: TGTGCCAGCAGCTTAGACAGGCGGAACAATCAGCCCCAGCATTTT
v_call: TRBV12-3/TRBV12-4; clone_size: -; cdr3_length: 13; j_call: TRBJ1-5; d_call: TRBD1; cdr3_aa: CASRTTGVEPQHF; cdr3_nt: TGTGCCAGCAGGACGACAGGGGTAGAGCCCCAGCATTTT
v_call: TRBV25-1; clone_size: few; cdr3_length: 19; j_call: TRBJ1-5; d_call: TRBD1; cdr3_aa: CASSESDGDRGQGNQPQHF; cdr3_nt: TGTGCCAGCAGTGAATCGGATGGGGACAGGGGGCAAGGCAATCAGCCCCAGCATTTT
v_call: TRBV11-2; clone_size: few; cdr3_length: 16; j_call: TRBJ2-1; d_call: -; cdr3_aa: CASSLLFGGSYNEQFF; cdr3_nt: TGTGCCAGCAGCTTACTGTTCGGAGGCTCCTACAATGAGCAGTTCTTC
v_call: TRBV28; clone_size: -; cdr3_length: 15; j_call: TRBJ2-3; d_call: -; cdr3_aa: CASSLWETRTDTQYF; cdr3_nt: TGTGCCAGCAGTTTATGGGAGACACGCACAGATACGCAGTATTTT
v_call: TRBV5-1; clone_size: -; cdr3_length: 15; j_call: TRBJ2-7; d_call: -; cdr3_aa: CASSLGARSSYEQYF; cdr3_nt: TGCGCCAGCAGCTTGGGGGCGCGGTCCTCCTACGAGCAGTACTTC
v_call: TRBV7-8; clone_size: many; cdr3_length: 14; j_call: TRBJ2-7; d_call: -; cdr3_aa: CASSLGASRYEQYF; cdr3_nt: TGTGCCAGCAGCTTAGGGGCGAGCCGCTACGAGCAGTACTTC
v_call: TRBV25-1; clone_size: few; cdr3_length: 16; j_call: TRBJ2-5; d_call: TRBD2; cdr3_aa: CASSYEGTSGKETQYF; cdr3_nt: TGTGCCAGCAGCTATGAAGGGACTAGCGGAAAAGAGACCCAGTACTTC
v_call: TRBV7-8; clone_size: -; cdr3_length: 16; j_call: TRBJ2-5; d_call: -; cdr3_aa: CASSLLRGLPKMTQYF; cdr3_nt: TGTGCCAGCAGCTTACTCCGGGGCCTCCCCAAGATGACCCAGTACTTC
v_call: TRBV5-1; clone_size: -; cdr3_length: 14; j_call: TRBJ2-7; d_call: TRBD1; cdr3_aa: CASSLGQGSWEQYF; cdr3_nt: TGCGCCAGCAGCTTGGGACAGGGATCGTGGGAGCAGTACTTC
v_call: TRBV6-5; clone_size: many; cdr3_length: 12; j_call: TRBJ1-2; d_call: -; cdr3_aa: CASSYSRGGYTF; cdr3_nt: TGTGCCAGCAGTTACTCGAGGGGTGGCTACACCTTC
v_call: TRBV28; clone_size: -; cdr3_length: 12; j_call: TRBJ2-7; d_call: -; cdr3_aa: CASSFSGAEQYF; cdr3_nt: TGTGCCAGCAGTTTTTCGGGGGCCGAGCAGTACTTC
v_call: TRBV7-2; clone_size: many; cdr3_length: 17; j_call: TRBJ2-5; d_call: TRBD2; cdr3_aa: CASSSPGGRGSRETQYF; cdr3_nt: TGTGCCAGCAGCTCCCCTGGCGGGAGAGGCTCCCGAGAGACCCAGTACTTC
v_call: TRBV20-1; clone_size: many; cdr3_length: 15; j_call: TRBJ2-5; d_call: TRBD2; cdr3_aa: CSAIRRSGSQETQYF; cdr3_nt: TGCAGTGCTATCAGGAGGAGCGGGAGTCAAGAGACCCAGTACTTC
v_call: TRBV6-2/TRBV6-3; clone_size: many; cdr3_length: 15; j_call: TRBJ2-7; d_call: -; cdr3_aa: CASSYSPPWSYEQYF; cdr3_nt: TGTGCCAGCAGTTACTCCCCCCCGTGGTCCTACGAGCAGTACTTC
v_call: TRBV5-1; clone_size: -; cdr3_length: 15; j_call: TRBJ2-5; d_call: -; cdr3_aa: CASSFYLESRETQYF; cdr3_nt: TGCGCCAGCAGCTTCTACCTAGAAAGTCGTGAGACCCAGTACTTC
v_call: TRBV11-1; clone_size: many; cdr3_length: 16; j_call: TRBJ2-5; d_call: -; cdr3_aa: CASSSNGVGSQETQYF; cdr3_nt: TGTGCCAGCAGCTCAAACGGCGTGGGCAGCCAAGAGACCCAGTACTTC
v_call: TRBV6-1; clone_size: few; cdr3_length: 11; j_call: TRBJ2-7; d_call: -; cdr3_aa: CASTFGNEQYF; cdr3_nt: TGTGCCAGCACCTTCGGAAACGAGCAGTACTTC
v_call: TRBV24-1; clone_size: -; cdr3_length: 12; j_call: TRBJ1-1; d_call: -; cdr3_aa: CATSTGGTEAFF; cdr3_nt: TGTGCCACCTCAACCGGGGGTACTGAAGCTTTCTTT
v_call: TRBV6-1; clone_size: -; cdr3_length: 13; j_call: TRBJ2-2; d_call: -; cdr3_aa: CASRVQATGELFF; cdr3_nt: TGTGCCAGCAGGGTACAGGCCACCGGGGAGCTGTTTTTT
v_call: TRBV12-3/TRBV12-4; clone_size: many; cdr3_length: 14; j_call: TRBJ2-7; d_call: TRBD2; cdr3_aa: CASRSTSGSYEQYF; cdr3_nt: TGTGCCAGCAGATCAACTAGCGGGAGCTACGAGCAGTACTTC
v_call: TRBV6-2/TRBV6-3; clone_size: -; cdr3_length: 14; j_call: TRBJ1-3; d_call: TRBD1; cdr3_aa: CAGGQASSGNTIYF; cdr3_nt: TGTGCCGGTGGACAGGCCAGCTCTGGAAACACCATATATTTT
v_call: TRBV30; clone_size: few; cdr3_length: 14; j_call: TRBJ1-1; d_call: -; cdr3_aa: CAWTKSWANTEAFF; cdr3_nt: TGTGCCTGGACCAAGTCTTGGGCGAACACTGAAGCTTTCTTT
v_call: TRBV7-9; clone_size: few; cdr3_length: 15; j_call: TRBJ2-2; d_call: -; cdr3_aa: CASSSGGVGTGELFF; cdr3_nt: TGTGCCAGCAGCTCCGGCGGGGTGGGGACCGGGGAGCTGTTTTTT